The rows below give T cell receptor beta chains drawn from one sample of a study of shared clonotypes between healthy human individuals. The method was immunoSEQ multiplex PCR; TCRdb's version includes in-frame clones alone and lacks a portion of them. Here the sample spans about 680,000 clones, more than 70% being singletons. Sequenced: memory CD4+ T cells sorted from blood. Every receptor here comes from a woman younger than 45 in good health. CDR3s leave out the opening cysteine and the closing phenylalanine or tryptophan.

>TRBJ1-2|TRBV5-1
ASSAKTGTDSVDGYT
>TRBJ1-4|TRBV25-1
ASSWRGEKLF
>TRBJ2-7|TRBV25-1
ASSGVGQGVEQY
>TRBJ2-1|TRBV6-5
ASSYAYKAEQF
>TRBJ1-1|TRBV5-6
ASSPDRGRMNTEAF
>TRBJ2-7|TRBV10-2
ASRDMSSYEQY
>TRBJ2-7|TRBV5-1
ASSLFTSGSYEQY
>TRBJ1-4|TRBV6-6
ASSSTRATNEKLF
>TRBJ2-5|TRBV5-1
ASSDTTGSWY
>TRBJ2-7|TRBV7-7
ASSLADGGTYEQY
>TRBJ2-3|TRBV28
ASSSRHADTQY
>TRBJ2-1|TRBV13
ASRRQGGNVNEQF
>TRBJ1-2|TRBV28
ASSTNTFYGYT
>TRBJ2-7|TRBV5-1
ASKSRSGAINEQY
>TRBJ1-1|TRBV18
ASSPGTGGLEAF
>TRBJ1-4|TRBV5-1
ASSLGDRDNEKLF
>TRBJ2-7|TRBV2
ASRLPPGGEQY
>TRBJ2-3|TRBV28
ASSSIYPTVSNTDTQY
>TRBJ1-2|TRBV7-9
ASRRGEGYGYT
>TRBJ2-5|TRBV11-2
ASSLASGRETQY
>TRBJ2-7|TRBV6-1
ATLGSGSHEQY
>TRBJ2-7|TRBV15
ATARAVGAYEQY
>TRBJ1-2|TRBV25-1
ASSPTENLYGYT
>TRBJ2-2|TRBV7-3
ASSLRASPTGELF